This record covers a single TCR beta chain. Its antigen is unidentified. The sample is drawn from a study of T cell responses to AZD1222 COVID-19 vaccine. Study-level points and caveats: The study sampled repertoires only after the peak T cell response. Vaccine-associated CD4 TCRs ranged over spike, dominating at 160-218 and 743-854.

The table came from immunoSEQ multiplex PCR; TCRdb's copy has only in-frame clones and leaves some out. The data show 95,000 to 150,000 clones, with 70% to 90% seen just once and about 6.2% held by the top ten. V was cut by 10 bases and J by 7 bases, with 19 bases left in between. CDR3 length equals 14 residues. Germline values: CDR1 KGHDR, CDR2 SFDVKD. The sample in question was peripheral blood, obtained on day 0 of AZD1222 vaccination. The gene calls are TRBV24-1 and TRBJ1-5; D gene unclear. This receptor was taken from an adult in good health. CDR3 sequence: CATGRAGKNQPQHF. The DNA for the CDR3 is TGTGCCACAGGTAGGGCGGGAAAAAACCAGCCCCAGCATTTT.